This entry describes one T cell receptor beta chain. The antigen remains unidentified. This may stem from a read error, because a much larger clone lies one nucleotide away. CDR1 and CDR2 (germline): LGHDT, YNNKEL (reference sequence). The CDR3 runs to 14 residues. These data come from a study of glioma-infiltrating T cells. Using RNA template, CDR3s of TCR alpha and beta were amplified with iRepertoire arm-PCR. One-step reverse transcription and amplification started from approximately 100-400 ng of tissue mRNA or PBMC total RNA. A single record per CDR3 protein comes from TCRdb applying MiXCR to the multiplex PCR reads. The sample lists about 94,000 distinct CDR3 sequences, around a quarter occurring once. Overall study findings and caveats: CDR3 overlap between tissue and blood was very small. Gliomas, especially low-grade, showed above-expected tissue-blood divergence; non-neoplastic patients showed below.

The receptor's source is a human donor with low-grade glioma or glioblastoma, undergoing nonglioma brain surgery, or in good health (not recorded which). The chain couples TRBV3-1 to TRBJ2-7, with D possibly being TRBD2 (6 bases). Sequenced: glioma tissue, nonneoplastic brain tissue, or PBMCs (not recorded which). The CDR3 DNA follows: TGTGCCAGCAGCCAAACTAGGGGACTCTACAAGCAGTACTTC. Its translation is CASSQTRGLYKQYF.